The rows below give T cell receptor beta chains drawn from one sample of a study of T cells in tuberculosis. Repertoires were generated with immunoSEQ multiplex PCR, while TCRdb's copy carries only in-frame clones and drops some. The data contain more than 30,000 clones, 94% of them singletons. Specimen: PBMCs. The origin of the receptors is a donor between 10 and 35 years old with latent tuberculosis or without tuberculosis infection. Each CDR3 is given with its conserved first and last residue. Fields, in order: D gene, clone size, J gene, V gene, CDR3 DNA, CDR3 protein. The D gene is left open where the match is weak. A clone size is listed for some rows: how often the clone was seen (once, few, many), or a class if it is expanded.

NA NA TRBJ2-3 TRBV19 TGTGCCAGTAGTATTGGCAGCGACACAGATACGCAGTATTTT CASSIGSDTDTQYF
TRBD2 NA TRBJ2-2 TRBV18 TGTGCCAGCTCACCAACTAGCGGGAGTAGACTCGAGGCCGGGGAGCTGTTTTTT CASSPTSGSRLEAGELFF
NA NA TRBJ2-7 TRBV6-1 TGTGCCAGCTGCCGCGCGAGTGGAGGCGAGCAGTACTTC CASCRASGGEQYF
NA NA TRBJ2-6 TRBV4-1 TGCGCCAGCAGCCAAGAACCCGGCTCTGGGGCCAACGTCCTGACTTTC CASSQEPGSGANVLTF
NA NA TRBJ1-1 TRBV11-2 TGTGCCAGCAGCCTCCCGGTCGGCACTGAAGCTTTCTTT CASSLPVGTEAFF
NA NA TRBJ1-3 TRBV7-2 TGTGCCAGCAGCTTATATACCGTGAGCTCTGGAAACACCATATATTTT CASSLYTVSSGNTIYF
TRBD2 NA TRBJ2-1 TRBV5-6 TGTGCCAGCAGCCCACGGACTAGCGCACACAATGAGCAGTTCTTC CASSPRTSAHNEQFF
NA NA TRBJ2-3 TRBV2 TGTGCCAGCAGTGCGACTGGCCCCACAGATACGCAGTATTTT CASSATGPTDTQYF
NA NA TRBJ2-1 TRBV18 TGTGCCAGCTCACCACCTAGCGGAGACAATGAGCAGTTCTTC CASSPPSGDNEQFF
TRBD1 NA TRBJ1-4 TRBV6-1 TGTGCCAGCAGGGGGACCAGGACAGGGGGTGAAAAACTGTTTTTT CASRGTRTGGEKLFF
NA NA TRBJ2-1 TRBV21-1 TGTGCCAGCAGCAAAGTCATCAATGAGCAGTTCTTC CASSKVINEQFF
NA NA TRBJ1-2 TRBV7-9 TGTGCCAGCAGCTTAGTTGGGCAGGGGCATGGCTACACCTTC CASSLVGQGHGYTF
NA NA TRBJ1-1 TRBV19 TGTGCCAGTAGTAACAGGGCTGACACTGAAGCTTTCTTT CASSNRADTEAFF
TRBD2 NA TRBJ2-1 TRBV5-6 TGTGCCAGCAGCGTCCTCTGGCGGGAGGAGGACAATGAGCAGTTCTTC CASSVLWREEDNEQFF
TRBD1 NA TRBJ2-7 TRBV7-9 TGTGCCAGCAGCTCCAGGCAGGGGGCCTACGAGCAGTACTTC CASSSRQGAYEQYF
NA NA TRBJ1-4 TRBV27 TGTGCCAGCAGTCCGAGGGACTTGTCGAGGGAAAAACTGTTTTTT CASSPRDLSREKLFF
NA NA TRBJ1-5 TRBV11-2 TGTGCCAGCAGCTTAGGAGCCTACAGTAGCAATCAGCCCCAGCATTTT CASSLGAYSSNQPQHF
NA once TRBJ1-2 TRBV28 TGTGCCAGAGTTTCGAGTCCTCCTGCACGGGGCTATGGCTACACCTTC CARVSSPPARGYGYTF
TRBD2 once TRBJ2-1 TRBV19 TGTGCCAGTAGTCCCGGGACTAGAATGGGCGATGAGCAGTTCTTC CASSPGTRMGDEQFF
NA once TRBJ2-7 TRBV18 TGTGCCAGCTCACCAAGCGGTACCTACGAGCAGTACTTC CASSPSGTYEQYF
TRBD2 NA TRBJ2-3 TRBV5-4 TGTGCCAGCAGCATCAAGCGGGAGTGGGTCACAGATACGCAGTATTTT CASSIKREWVTDTQYF
TRBD2 NA TRBJ2-7 TRBV6-1 TGTGCCAGCAGTTCAACAGCGGGAGCCTCCTACGAGCAGTACTTC CASSSTAGASYEQYF
TRBD2 NA TRBJ2-1 TRBV27 TGTGCCAGCAGTTTGACGACTAGCCCCAAGCAGTTCTTC CASSLTTSPKQFF
NA few TRBJ2-7 TRBV2 TGTGCCAGCAGTCGACGGGACTTATCCTACGAGCAGTACTTC CASSRRDLSYEQYF
NA NA TRBJ1-3 TRBV7-9 TGTGCCAGCCAGGGGCTCAGAAACACCATATATTTT CASQGLRNTIYF
TRBD1 NA TRBJ1-2 TRBV5-6 TGTGCCAGCAGCCAGCAGGGGGACTGGGTTGACTATGGCTACACCTTC CASSQQGDWVDYGYTF
NA NA TRBJ1-1 TRBV7-2 TGTGCCAGCAGCTGGGGGCAGGGAGCTTTCTTT CASSWGQGAFF
NA NA TRBJ2-5 TRBV6-5 TGTGCCAGCAGTTACTCGATCACTCAGGGGGGAGAGACCCAGTACTTC CASSYSITQGGETQYF